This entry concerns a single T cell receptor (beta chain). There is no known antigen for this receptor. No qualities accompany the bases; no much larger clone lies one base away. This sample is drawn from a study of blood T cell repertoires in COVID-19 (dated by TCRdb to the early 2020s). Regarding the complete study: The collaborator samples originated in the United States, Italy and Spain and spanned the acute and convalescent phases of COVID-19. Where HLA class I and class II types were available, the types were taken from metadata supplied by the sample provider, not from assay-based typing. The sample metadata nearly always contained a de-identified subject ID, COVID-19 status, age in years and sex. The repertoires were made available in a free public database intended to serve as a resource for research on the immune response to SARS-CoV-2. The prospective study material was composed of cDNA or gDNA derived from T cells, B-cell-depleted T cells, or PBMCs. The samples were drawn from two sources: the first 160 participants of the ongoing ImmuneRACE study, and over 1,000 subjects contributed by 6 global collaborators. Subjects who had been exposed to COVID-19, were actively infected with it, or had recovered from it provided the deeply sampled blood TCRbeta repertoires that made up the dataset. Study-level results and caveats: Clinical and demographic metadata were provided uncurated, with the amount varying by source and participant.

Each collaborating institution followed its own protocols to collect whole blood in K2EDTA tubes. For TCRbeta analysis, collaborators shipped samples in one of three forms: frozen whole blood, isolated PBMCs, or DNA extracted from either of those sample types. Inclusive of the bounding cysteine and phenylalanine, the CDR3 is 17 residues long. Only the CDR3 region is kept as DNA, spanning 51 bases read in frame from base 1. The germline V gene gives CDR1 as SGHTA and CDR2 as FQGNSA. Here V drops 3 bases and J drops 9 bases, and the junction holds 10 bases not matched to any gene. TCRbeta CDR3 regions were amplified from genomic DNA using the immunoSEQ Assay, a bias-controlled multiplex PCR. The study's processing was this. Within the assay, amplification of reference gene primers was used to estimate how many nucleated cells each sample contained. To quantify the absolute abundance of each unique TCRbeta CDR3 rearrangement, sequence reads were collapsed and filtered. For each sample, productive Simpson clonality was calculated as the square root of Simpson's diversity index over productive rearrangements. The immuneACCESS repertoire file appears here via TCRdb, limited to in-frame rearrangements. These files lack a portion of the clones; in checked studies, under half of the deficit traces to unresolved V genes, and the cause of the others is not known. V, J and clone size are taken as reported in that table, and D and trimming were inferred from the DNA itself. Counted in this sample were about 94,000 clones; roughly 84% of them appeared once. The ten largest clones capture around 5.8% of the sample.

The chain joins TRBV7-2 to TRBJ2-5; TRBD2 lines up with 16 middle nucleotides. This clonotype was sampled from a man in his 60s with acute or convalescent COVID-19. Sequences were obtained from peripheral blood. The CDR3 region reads CASSLGLAGGPGMAQYF. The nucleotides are TGTGCCAGCAGCTTGGGACTAGCGGGGGGGCCGGGCATGGCCCAGTACTTC.